This TCR beta chain was sequenced for a study of blood T cell repertoires in COVID-19. Across the study: Acute and convalescent COVID-19 samples came from the United States, Italy and Spain. T cells, B-cell-depleted T cells, or PBMCs provided the cDNA or gDNA that served as material.

Study processing details: Amplification of reference gene primers provided the estimated nucleated cell counts. Some clones are missing from TCRdb's copy, which holds only in-frame ones; the method was immunoSEQ multiplex PCR. From that table come the V and J calls and clone size; the DNA was used to work out D and trimming. The sample holds 250,000 to 300,000 clones; roughly 90% are singletons and the top ten take 13%. This CDR3 comprises 16 residues. The V gene's germline CDR1 is SGHKS and CDR2 YYEKEE (reference sequence). V lost 4 bases, J lost 4 bases, and 11 bases stayed unmatched. Specimen: peripheral blood. V and J are TRBV5-5 and TRBJ2-5; 9 positions match TRBD2. The source is a woman in her sixties or seventies with COVID-19, enrolled during active disease. As DNA, the CDR3 is TGTGCCAGCAGCGCTTCACCGGGACTAGCATCAGAGACCCAGTACTTC. This translates into CASSASPGLASETQYF.